This TCR beta chain was documented in a study of blood T cell repertoires in COVID-19. As for the study in general: The United States, Italy and Spain were the sources of the acute and convalescent COVID-19 samples.

Source study methods: Quantification of nucleated cells was approximated via reference gene primer amplification. Using immunoSEQ multiplex PCR, the repertoire was profiled, and TCRdb retains in-frame clones only, with some absent. That table supplies the V and J calls and clone size; D and trimming were determined from the DNA. The sample shows about 310,000 clones, around 87% of them seen only once. The material sequenced was peripheral blood. This sequence originates from a man aged 45-65 years with active or convalescent COVID-19.

CDR3: CASSTHGQGFYGYTF. The CDR3 DNA reads TGTGCCAGTAGCACGCACGGACAGGGGTTCTATGGCTACACCTTC. The V call is TRBV9, the J call TRBJ1-2; 9 bases match TRBD1. The CDR3 covers 15 residues. Germline V gene sequence: CDR1 SGDLS, CDR2 YYNGEE. The V and J ends lost 8 bases and 4 bases, in that order; junction bases with no gene match: 12.